This record covers a single TCR beta chain. The CDR3 is 14 amino acids. The trim removed 5 bases at V and 6 bases at J, leaving 7 bases unmatched. The germline V gene has CDR1 MDHEN and CDR2 SYDVKM. This sample is part of a study of blood T cell repertoires in COVID-19. In the study overall: Both acute and convalescent COVID-19 samples were obtained from the United States, Italy and Spain. T cells, B-cell-depleted T cells, or PBMCs provided the cDNA or gDNA that served as material.

In the authors' workflow: It was from reference gene primer amplification that nucleated cell counts were estimated. TCRdb's copy holds only in-frame clones and misses some; the assay was immunoSEQ multiplex PCR. V, J and clone size reflect that table, while D and trimming were determined from the DNA. The table lists around 25,000 clones, 70% to 90% of them singletons. Sequenced: peripheral blood. This chain uses TRBV28 with TRBJ2-1, with 7 positions matching TRBD2. The origin of this receptor is a human donor in a cohort sampled during active COVID-19. CDR3 residues: CASSPSGGFNEQFF. CDR3 bases: TGTGCCAGCAGTCCTAGCGGCGGGTTCAATGAGCAGTTCTTC.